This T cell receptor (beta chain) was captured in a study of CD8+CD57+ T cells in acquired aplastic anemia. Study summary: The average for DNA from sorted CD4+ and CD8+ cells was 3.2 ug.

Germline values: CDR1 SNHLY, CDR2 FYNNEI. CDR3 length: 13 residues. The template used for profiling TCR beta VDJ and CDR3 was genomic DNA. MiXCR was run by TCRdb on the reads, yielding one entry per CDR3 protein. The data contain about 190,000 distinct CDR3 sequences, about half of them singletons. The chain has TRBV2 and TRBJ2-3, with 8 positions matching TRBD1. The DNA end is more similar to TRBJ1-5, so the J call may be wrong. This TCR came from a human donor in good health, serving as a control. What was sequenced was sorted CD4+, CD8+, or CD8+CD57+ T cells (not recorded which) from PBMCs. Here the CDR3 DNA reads TGTGCCAGCAGCCGTGGACAGGGAGATACGCAGCATTTT. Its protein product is CASSRGQGDTQHF.